This TCR beta chain emerged from a study of blood T cell repertoires in COVID-19. About the research overall: Acute-phase and convalescent COVID-19 samples originated in the United States, Italy and Spain. T cells, B-cell-depleted T cells, or PBMCs supplied cDNA or gDNA.

CDR1 and CDR2 from the germline V gene are SGHAT and FQNNGV. This CDR3 comprises 14 residues. V lost 4 bases to trimming and J lost 6 bases, with 16 bases between them. Authors' analysis steps: Reference gene primer amplification yielded estimated nucleated cell counts. Clones were sequenced by immunoSEQ multiplex PCR, and TCRdb holds only the in-frame ones, with some missing. From that table come the V and J calls and clone size; the DNA was used to work out D and trimming. The table has roughly 190,000 clones, 85% seen once. The chain has TRBV11-2 and TRBJ2-7; maybe TRBD1 (5 bases). Sequenced: peripheral blood. The clonotype was recovered from a woman aged 55-69 years with acute or convalescent COVID-19. The CDR3 loop reads CASSSLRQGGEQYF. CDR3 DNA: TGTGCCAGCAGCTCGCTACGTCAGGGTGGCGAGCAGTACTTC.